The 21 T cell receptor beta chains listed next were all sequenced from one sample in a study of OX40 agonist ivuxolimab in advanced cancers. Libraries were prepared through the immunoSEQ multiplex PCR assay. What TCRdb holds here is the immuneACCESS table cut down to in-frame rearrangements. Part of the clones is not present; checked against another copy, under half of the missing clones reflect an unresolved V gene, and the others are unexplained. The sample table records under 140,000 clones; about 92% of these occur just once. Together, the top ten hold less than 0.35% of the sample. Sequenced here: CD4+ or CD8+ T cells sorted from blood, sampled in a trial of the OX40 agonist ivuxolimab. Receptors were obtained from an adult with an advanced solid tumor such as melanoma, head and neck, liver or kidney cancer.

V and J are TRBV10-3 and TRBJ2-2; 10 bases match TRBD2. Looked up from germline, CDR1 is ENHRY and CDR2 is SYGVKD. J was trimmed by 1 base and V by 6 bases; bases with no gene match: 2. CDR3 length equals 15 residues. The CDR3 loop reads CAISVAGGNTGELFF. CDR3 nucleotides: TGTGCCATCAGCGTAGCGGGGGGGAACACCGGGGAGCTGTTTTTT.

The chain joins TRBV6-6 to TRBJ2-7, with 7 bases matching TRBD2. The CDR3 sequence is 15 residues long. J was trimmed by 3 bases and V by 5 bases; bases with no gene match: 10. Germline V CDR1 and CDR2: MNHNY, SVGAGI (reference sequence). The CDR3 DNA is TGTGCCAGCAGTACCTCTCGGCGGGAGATCTACGAGCAGTACTTC. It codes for CASSTSRREIYEQYF.

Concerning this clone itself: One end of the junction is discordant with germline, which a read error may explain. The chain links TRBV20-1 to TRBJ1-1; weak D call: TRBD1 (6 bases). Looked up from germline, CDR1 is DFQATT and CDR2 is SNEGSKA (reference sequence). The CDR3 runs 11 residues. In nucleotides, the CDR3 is TGCAGTGCTAAAGGGGGTAGCTTCCCTACCTTT. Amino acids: CSAKGGSFPTF.

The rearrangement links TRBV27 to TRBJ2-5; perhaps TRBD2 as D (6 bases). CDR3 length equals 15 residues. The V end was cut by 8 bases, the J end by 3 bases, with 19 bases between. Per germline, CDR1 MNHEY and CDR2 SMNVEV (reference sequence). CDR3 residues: CASFSARDSKETQYF. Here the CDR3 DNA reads TGTGCCAGCTTTTCCGCTCGGGACTCAAAAGAGACCCAGTACTTC.

CDR3 coding DNA: TGTGCCAGCTCAACTAGCGCCCAATACGAGCAGTACTTC. This sequence encodes CASSTSAQYEQYF. The V gene is TRBV18, the J gene TRBJ2-7; 7 bases line up with TRBD2. The CDR3 has 13 amino acids. Germline loops: CDR1 KGHSH, CDR2 LQKENI. Unmatched junction bases numbered 5, after V lost 5 bases and J lost 4 bases.

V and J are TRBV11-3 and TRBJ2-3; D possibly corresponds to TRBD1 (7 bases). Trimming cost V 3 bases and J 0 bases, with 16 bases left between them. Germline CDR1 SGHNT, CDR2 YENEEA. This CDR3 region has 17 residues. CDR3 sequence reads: CASSLYQGGASTDTQYF. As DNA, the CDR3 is TGTGCCAGCAGCTTGTACCAGGGGGGAGCTAGCACAGATACGCAGTATTTT.

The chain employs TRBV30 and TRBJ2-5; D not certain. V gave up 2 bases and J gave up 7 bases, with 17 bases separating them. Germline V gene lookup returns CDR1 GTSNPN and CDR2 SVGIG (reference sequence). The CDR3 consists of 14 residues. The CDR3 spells CAWSFAGDYVTQYF. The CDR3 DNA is TGTGCCTGGAGTTTTGCTGGGGATTACGTGACCCAGTACTTC.

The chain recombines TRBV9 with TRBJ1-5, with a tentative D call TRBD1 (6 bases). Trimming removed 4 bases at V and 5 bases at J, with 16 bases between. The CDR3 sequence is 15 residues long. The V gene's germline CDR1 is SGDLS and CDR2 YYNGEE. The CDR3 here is CASSLSGGGDQPQHF. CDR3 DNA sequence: TGTGCCAGCAGCCTGTCCGGAGGGGGAGATCAGCCCCAGCATTTT.

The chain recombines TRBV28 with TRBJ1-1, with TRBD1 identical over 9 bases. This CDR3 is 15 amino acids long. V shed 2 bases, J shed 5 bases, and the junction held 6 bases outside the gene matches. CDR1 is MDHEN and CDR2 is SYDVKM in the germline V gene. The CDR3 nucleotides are TGTGCCAGCAGTTTAGGTACAGGGGGCAGAACTGAAGCTTTCTTT. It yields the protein CASSLGTGGRTEAFF. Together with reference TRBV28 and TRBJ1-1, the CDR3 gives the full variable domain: DVKVTQSSRYLVKRTGEKVFLECVQDMDHENMFWYRQDPGLGLRLIYFSYDVKMKEKGDIPEGYSVSREKKERFSLILESASTNQTSMYLCASSLGTGGRTEAFFGQGTRLTVV.

The DNA for the CDR3 is TGTGCCAGCAGTTTAGCGGGGGGGGCCGGACATTTT. It yields the protein CASSLAGGAGHF. The chain combines TRBV28 with TRBJ1-5; tentatively, D is TRBD1 (6 bases). Germline V lookup: CDR1 MDHEN, CDR2 SYDVKM. The CDR3 has 12 residues. Trimming stripped 2 bases from V and 16 bases from J, with 15 bases between.

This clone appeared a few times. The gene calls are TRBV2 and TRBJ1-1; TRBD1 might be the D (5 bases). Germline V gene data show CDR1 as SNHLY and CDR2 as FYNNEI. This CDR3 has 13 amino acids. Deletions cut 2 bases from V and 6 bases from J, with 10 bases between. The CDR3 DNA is TGTGCCAGCAGTGAACAGGGACTAGCTGAAGCTTTCTTT. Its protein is CASSEQGLAEAFF.

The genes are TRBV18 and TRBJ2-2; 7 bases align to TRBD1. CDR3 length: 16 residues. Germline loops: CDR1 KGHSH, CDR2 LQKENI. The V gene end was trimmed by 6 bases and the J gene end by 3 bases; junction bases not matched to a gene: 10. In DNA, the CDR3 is TGTGCCAGCTCCCTGAGACAGGGAAGGGACACCGGGGAGCTGTTTTTT. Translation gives CASSLRQGRDTGELFF.

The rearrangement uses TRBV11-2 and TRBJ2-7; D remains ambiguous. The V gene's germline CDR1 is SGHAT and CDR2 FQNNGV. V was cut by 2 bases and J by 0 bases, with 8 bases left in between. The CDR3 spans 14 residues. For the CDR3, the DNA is TGTGCCAGCAGCTTAAGCAGGAACTCCTACGAGCAGTACTTC. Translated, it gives CASSLSRNSYEQYF.

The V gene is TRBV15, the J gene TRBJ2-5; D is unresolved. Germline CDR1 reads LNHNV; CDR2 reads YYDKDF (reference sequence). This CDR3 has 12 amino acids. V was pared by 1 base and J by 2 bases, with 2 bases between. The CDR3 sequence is CATSRGQETQYF. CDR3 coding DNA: TGTGCCACCAGCAGAGGTCAAGAGACCCAGTACTTC.

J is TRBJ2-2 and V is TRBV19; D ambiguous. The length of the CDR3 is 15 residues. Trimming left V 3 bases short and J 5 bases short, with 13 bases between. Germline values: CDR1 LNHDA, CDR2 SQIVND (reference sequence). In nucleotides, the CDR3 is TGTGCCAGTAGTATCCGCCCTTGGCAAACCGGGGAGCTGTTTTTT. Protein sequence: CASSIRPWQTGELFF. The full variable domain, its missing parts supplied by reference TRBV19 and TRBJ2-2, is DGGITQSPKYLFRKEGQNVTLSCEQNLNHDAMYWYRQDPGQGLRLIYYSQIVNDFQKGDIAEGYSVSREKKESFPLTVTSAQKNPTAFYLCASSIRPWQTGELFFGEGSRLTVL.

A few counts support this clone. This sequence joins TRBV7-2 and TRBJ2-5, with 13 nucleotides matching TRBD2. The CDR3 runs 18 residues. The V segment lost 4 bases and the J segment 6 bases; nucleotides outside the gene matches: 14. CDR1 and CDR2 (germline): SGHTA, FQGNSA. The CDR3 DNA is TGTGCCAGCAGCTCCGGGGCGACTAGCGGGAGGACGGGTCAGACCCAGTACTTC. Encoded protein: CASSSGATSGRTGQTQYF.

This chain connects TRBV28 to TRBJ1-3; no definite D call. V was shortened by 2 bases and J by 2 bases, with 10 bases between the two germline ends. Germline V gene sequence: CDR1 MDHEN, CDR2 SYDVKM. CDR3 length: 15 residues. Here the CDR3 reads CASSLAGYAGNTIYF. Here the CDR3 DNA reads TGTGCCAGCAGTTTAGCGGGGTATGCTGGAAACACCATATATTTT. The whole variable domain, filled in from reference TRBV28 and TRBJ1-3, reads DVKVTQSSRYLVKRTGEKVFLECVQDMDHENMFWYRQDPGLGLRLIYFSYDVKMKEKGDIPEGYSVSREKKERFSLILESASTNQTSMYLCASSLAGYAGNTIYFGEGSWLTVV.

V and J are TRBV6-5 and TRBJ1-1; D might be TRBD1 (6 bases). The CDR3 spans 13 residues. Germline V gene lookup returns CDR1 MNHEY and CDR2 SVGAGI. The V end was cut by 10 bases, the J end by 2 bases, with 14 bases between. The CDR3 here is CATSWTDNTEAFF. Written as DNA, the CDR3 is TGTGCCACTTCCTGGACAGACAACACTGAAGCTTTCTTT.

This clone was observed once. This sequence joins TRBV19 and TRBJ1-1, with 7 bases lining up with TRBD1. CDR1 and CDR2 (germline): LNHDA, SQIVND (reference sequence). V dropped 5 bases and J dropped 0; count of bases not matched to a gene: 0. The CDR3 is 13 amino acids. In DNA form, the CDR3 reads TGTGCCAGTAGTGGACAGGTGAACACTGAAGCTTTCTTT. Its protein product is CASSGQVNTEAFF.

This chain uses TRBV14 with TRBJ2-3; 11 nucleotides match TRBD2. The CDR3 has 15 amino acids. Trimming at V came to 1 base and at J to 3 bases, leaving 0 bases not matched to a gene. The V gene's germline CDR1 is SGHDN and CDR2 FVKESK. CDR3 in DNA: TGTGCCAGCAGCCAAGGACTAGCGGGAACAGATACGCAGTATTTT. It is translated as CASSQGLAGTDTQYF. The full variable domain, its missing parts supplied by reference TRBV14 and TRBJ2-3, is EAGVTQFPSHSVIEKGQTVTLRCDPISGHDNLYWYRRVMGKEIKFLLHFVKESKQDESGMPNNRFLAERTGGTYSTLKVQPAELEDSGVYFCASSQGLAGTDTQYFGPGTRLTVL.

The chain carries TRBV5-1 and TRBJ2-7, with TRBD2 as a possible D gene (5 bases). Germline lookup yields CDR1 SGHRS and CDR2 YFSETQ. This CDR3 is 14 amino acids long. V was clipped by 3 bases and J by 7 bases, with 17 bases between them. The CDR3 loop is CASSSPESSGEQYF. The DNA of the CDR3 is TGCGCCAGCAGCTCCCCTGAAAGCTCGGGGGAGCAGTACTTC.